This T cell receptor beta chain came from a study of metastatic and nonmetastatic thyroid tumors. In the study overall: Blood and tumor or nodule tissue repertoires from malignant and benign thyroid patients were compared. Study findings and constraints: Compared with benign nodules, malignant thyroid tumors were reported to have significantly higher TCR beta diversity in both blood and tumor.

The V gene's germline CDR1 is SGHRS and CDR2 YFSETQ. V gave up 4 bases and J gave up 7 bases, with 14 bases separating them. CDR3 length: 13 amino acids. Treatment of any kind had been given to no patient before thyroid surgery. As regards this clone: Antigen specificity is unknown.

In the original workflow: Between-group CDR3 differences, defined by clinicopathological status, yielded a distant-metastasis classifier for papillary thyroid cancer. MiXCR re-clonotyped the PCR reads for TCRdb. The V and J calls come from TCRdb's annotation, not from the publication. In the table there are 49,000 or so clones, more than 20% of which are singletons. The sample taken for sequencing was blood. The rearrangement links TRBV5-1 to TRBJ1-2; D is ambiguous. This clonotype was sampled from a male donor with papillary thyroid cancer or a benign thyroid nodule (not recorded which). Some clones in this sample may be carry-over from other donors' samples. CDR3 bases: TGCGCCAGCAGCCTGGAGGGTGCGGGTGGCTACACCTTC. This sequence encodes CASSLEGAGGYTF.